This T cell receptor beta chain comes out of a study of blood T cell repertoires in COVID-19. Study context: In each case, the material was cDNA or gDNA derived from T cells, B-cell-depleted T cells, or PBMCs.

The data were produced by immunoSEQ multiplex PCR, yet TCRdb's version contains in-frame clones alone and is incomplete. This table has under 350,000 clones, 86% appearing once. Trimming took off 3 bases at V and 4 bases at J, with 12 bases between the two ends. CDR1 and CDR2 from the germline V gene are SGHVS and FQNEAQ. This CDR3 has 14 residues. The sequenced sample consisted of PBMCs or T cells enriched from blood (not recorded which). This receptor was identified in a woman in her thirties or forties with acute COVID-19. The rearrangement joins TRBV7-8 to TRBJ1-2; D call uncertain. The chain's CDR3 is CASSLAETAYGYTF. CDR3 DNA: TGTGCCAGCAGCTTGGCCGAAACCGCCTATGGCTACACCTTC. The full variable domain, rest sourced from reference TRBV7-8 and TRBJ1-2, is GAGVSQSPRYKVAKRGQDVALRCDPISGHVSLFWYQQALGQGPEFLTYFQNEAQLDKSGLPSDRFFAERPEGSVSTLKIQRTQQEDSAVYLCASSLAETAYGYTFGSGTRLTVV.